Listed here are 30 T cell receptor beta chains from one sample, sequenced in a study of PD-L1 blockade in urothelial cancer. Clones were sequenced by immunoSEQ multiplex PCR, and TCRdb holds only the in-frame ones, with some missing. This sample has 70,000 to 85,000 clones; roughly 90% occur once, and the top ten carry approximately 4.5%. Time point defined: pretreatment peripheral blood. The sample was PBMCs, taken around atezolizumab (anti-PD-L1) treatment. Every receptor here comes from a man in his 70s with urothelial cancer.

The V and J genes are TRBV18 and TRBJ1-3, with D uncertain. Germline loops: CDR1 KGHSH, CDR2 LQKENI. V was cut by 2 bases and J by 0 bases, with 11 bases left in between. The CDR3 extends over 16 amino acids. CDR3 nucleotide sequence: TGTGCCAGCTCACCAGGAATACAGCTCTCTGGAAACACCATATATTTT. Residues: CASSPGIQLSGNTIYF.

V is TRBV15 and J is TRBJ2-7; maybe TRBD1 (6 bases). The V gene's germline CDR1 is LNHNV and CDR2 YYDKDF (reference sequence). V lost 0 bases and J lost 6, with 12 bases in between. There are 14 residues in the CDR3. The CDR3 loop is CATSREQGIGEQYF. The CDR3 DNA sequence: TGTGCCACCAGCAGAGAACAGGGTATAGGCGAGCAGTACTTC.

This chain links TRBV27 with TRBJ2-2, with D tentatively TRBD1 (5 bases). This CDR3 region has 14 residues. Germline CDR1 reads MNHEY; CDR2 reads SMNVEV (reference sequence). Trimming removed 3 bases from V and 5 bases from J, with 10 bases in between. The CDR3 spells CASSFREVTGELFF. CDR3 in DNA: TGTGCCAGCAGTTTCAGGGAAGTGACCGGGGAGCTGTTTTTT.

This clone has only one observation. The chain's CDR3 is CASSPPGAGGTNEQFF. CDR3 nucleotides: TGTGCCAGTAGTCCTCCGGGAGCGGGAGGAACAAATGAGCAGTTCTTC. The chain links TRBV19 to TRBJ2-1; TRBD2 matches 9 bases. CDR1 is LNHDA, CDR2 SQIVND, per germline (reference sequence). The CDR3 extends over 16 amino acids. V was pared by 5 bases and J by 7 bases, with 12 bases of the junction left unmatched. Filled out from reference TRBV19 and TRBJ2-1, the complete variable domain reads DGGITQSPKYLFRKEGQNVTLSCEQNLNHDAMYWYRQDPGQGLRLIYYSQIVNDFQKGDIAEGYSVSREKKESFPLTVTSAQKNPTAFYLCASSPPGAGGTNEQFFGPGTRLTVL.

This chain joins TRBV4-1 and TRBJ2-7; D gene ambiguous. In germline, CDR1 is MGHRA, CDR2 YSYEKL. The CDR3 runs 15 residues. Trimming took off 1 base at V and 2 bases at J, with 12 bases between the two ends. The CDR3: CASSQGAGPPYEQYF. The CDR3 DNA is TGCGCCAGCAGCCAAGGGGCAGGCCCGCCCTACGAGCAGTACTTC.

As regards this clone: The junction departs from the called germline gene at one end, perhaps through a read error. The chain combines TRBV28 with TRBJ1-5; no clear D gene. The CDR3 extends over 13 amino acids. Germline V gene lookup returns CDR1 MDHEN and CDR2 SYDVKM. The CDR3: CASRLSEPQPQHF. The CDR3, as DNA: TGTGCCAGCAGATTATCCGAGCCCCAGCCCCAGCATTTT.

This chain links TRBV5-1 with TRBJ2-4; 8 positions match TRBD2. J was trimmed by 4 bases and V by 4 bases; bases with no gene match: 7. Germline CDR1 is SGHRS and CDR2 is YFSETQ. CDR3 size: 15 residues. CDR3 in amino acids: CASSPLAGLKNIQYF. Written as DNA, the CDR3 is TGCGCCAGCAGCCCTCTAGCGGGTCTAAAAAACATTCAGTACTTC. The variable domain in full, completed from reference TRBV5-1 and TRBJ2-4, reads KAGVTQTPRYLIKTRGQQVTLSCSPISGHRSVSWYQQTPGQGLQFLFEYFSETQRNKGNFPGRFSGRQFSNSRSEMNVSTLELGDSALYLCASSPLAGLKNIQYFGAGTRLSVL.

This rearrangement joins TRBV29-1 to TRBJ1-2, with TRBD1 matching 8 bases. Trimming at V came to 3 bases and at J to 7 bases, leaving 7 bases not matched to a gene. The CDR3 has 13 amino acids. Germline lookup yields CDR1 SQVTM and CDR2 ANQGSEA. The CDR3 region is CSVDQGAYAGYTF. The CDR3 DNA sequence: TGCAGCGTTGATCAGGGGGCGTATGCTGGCTACACCTTC.

The V call is TRBV7-2, the J call TRBJ2-7; 8 bases are shared with TRBD2. CDR3 length equals 15 residues. V was clipped by 5 bases and J by 1 base; unmatched bases: 7. Germline V gives CDR1 SGHTA, CDR2 FQGNSA. CDR3 sequence reads: CASSPGLATSYEQYF. The CDR3 nucleotides read TGTGCCAGCAGCCCCGGACTAGCAACATCCTACGAGCAGTACTTC.

The V call is TRBV28, the J call TRBJ2-1; D remains ambiguous. V was pared by 6 bases and J by 8 bases, with 8 bases between. This CDR3 contains 11 residues. Germline V gives CDR1 MDHEN, CDR2 SYDVKM. CDR3 sequence reads: CASRNTDEQFF. CDR3 nucleotide sequence: TGTGCCAGCAGGAATACGGATGAGCAGTTCTTC.

DNA of the CDR3: TGTGCCAGTAGTGGGGGATCCGGGAGCTCGGCAAGCGAGCAGTACTTC. Translated: CASSGGSGSSASEQYF. This chain joins TRBV19 and TRBJ2-7; D possibly corresponds to TRBD2 (6 bases). CDR1 LNHDA and CDR2 SQIVND come from the germline V gene (reference sequence). The CDR3 spans 16 residues. Trimming cost V 5 bases and J 6 bases, with 23 bases left between them.

The chain couples TRBV2 to TRBJ2-1, with 10 bases matching TRBD1. This CDR3 comprises 15 residues. CDR1 is SNHLY, CDR2 FYNNEI, per germline. V shed 6 bases, J shed 9 bases, and the junction held 11 bases outside the gene matches. CDR3 loop: CASSPGQGGKGEQFF. The CDR3 nucleotides are TGTGCCAGCAGCCCCGGACAGGGGGGAAAGGGTGAGCAGTTCTTC.

This sequence joins TRBV7-3 and TRBJ2-3; 9 bases match TRBD1. This CDR3 has 14 amino acids. J lost 5 bases, V lost 5 bases, and 5 bases had no gene match. Germline V CDR1 and CDR2: SGHTA, FQGTGA. The CDR3 is CASSLRDREDTQYF. CDR3 coding DNA: TGTGCCAGCAGCCTCCGGGACAGGGAAGATACGCAGTATTTT.

The V call is TRBV10-3, the J call TRBJ1-2; 8 nucleotides align to TRBD1. Germline V gene data show CDR1 as ENHRY and CDR2 as SYGVKD. V dropped 10 bases and J dropped 8; count of bases not matched to a gene: 15. This CDR3 has 14 amino acids. The DNA for the CDR3 is TGTGCCACCCGAGAATTCGGACAGGGAAGGGGCTACACCTTC. Its translation: CATREFGQGRGYTF.

The chain employs TRBV19 and TRBJ2-1; 10 bases agree with TRBD1. CDR1 and CDR2 (germline): LNHDA, SQIVND (reference sequence). This CDR3 is 16 amino acids long. J was trimmed by 9 bases and V by 3 bases; bases with no gene match: 11. CDR3 in amino acids: CASSMGPGQGYGEQFF. CDR3 nucleotide sequence: TGTGCCAGTAGTATGGGACCGGGACAGGGGTACGGTGAGCAGTTCTTC.

In its sample, this clone was seen once. J is TRBJ2-1 and V is TRBV19, with 11 bases aligning to TRBD2. The CDR3 has 16 residues. The germline CDR1 and CDR2 sequences are LNHDA and SQIVND (reference sequence). V shed 6 bases, J shed 7 bases, and the junction held 11 bases outside the gene matches. CDR3 sequence reads: CASSIIAGGPKNEQFF. CDR3 bases: TGTGCCAGTAGCATAATAGCGGGAGGGCCTAAAAATGAGCAGTTCTTC.

This chain uses TRBV6-6 with TRBJ1-4; no reliable D call. Germline V gene data show CDR1 as MNHNY and CDR2 as SVGAGI (reference sequence). This CDR3 has 14 amino acids. V shed 1 base and J shed 10 bases, with 13 bases lying between them. CDR3: CASSYFGEGGKLFF. As DNA, the CDR3 is TGTGCCAGCAGTTACTTCGGAGAGGGCGGAAAACTGTTTTTT.

The chain recombines TRBV18 with TRBJ2-3; 7 nucleotides agree with TRBD1. After removal of 6 bases from V and 4 bases from J, the junction contained 10 bases not matched to a gene. This CDR3 has 15 residues. The germline V gene has CDR1 KGHSH and CDR2 LQKENI. The CDR3 here is CASSLYRGNSDTQYF. The CDR3 DNA reads TGTGCCAGCTCCCTGTACAGGGGAAATTCAGATACGCAGTATTTT.

The chain carries TRBV27 and TRBJ1-2; TRBD1 aligns across 9 bases. Unmatched junction bases numbered 3, after V lost 3 bases and J lost 4 bases. The CDR3 runs 14 residues. Germline V gene data show CDR1 as MNHEY and CDR2 as SMNVEV (reference sequence). In nucleotides, the CDR3 is TGTGCCAGCAGTTTGAGACAGGGGGTCTATGGCTACACCTTC. Amino acid sequence: CASSLRQGVYGYTF.

CDR3 bases: TGTGCCAGCAGCCAATCTTACACCCAAGAGACCCAGTACTTC. Protein: CASSQSYTQETQYF. This chain connects TRBV16 to TRBJ2-5; D gene uncertain. The CDR3 extends over 14 amino acids. Germline V gene data show CDR1 as KGHSY and CDR2 as FQNENV. The germline V and J ends were trimmed by 0 bases and 1 base, with 6 bases remaining between them.

The rearrangement links TRBV5-1 to TRBJ2-1; possible D gene TRBD2, 5 bases. V lost 5 bases and J 0 bases, leaving 9 bases between the germline ends. The CDR3 length is 14 residues. The V gene's germline CDR1 is SGHRS and CDR2 YFSETQ. In DNA form, the CDR3 reads TGCGCCAGCAGGGACTCCTTCTCCTACAATGAGCAGTTCTTC. Amino acid sequence: CASRDSFSYNEQFF.

The genes are TRBV7-2 and TRBJ1-4, with TRBD1 matching 9 bases. This CDR3 region has 14 residues. The germline V gene encodes CDR1 SGHTA and CDR2 FQGNSA. After removal of 5 bases from V and 6 bases from J, the junction contained 4 bases not matched to a gene. The CDR3 here is CASSPGQGHEKLFF. CDR3 in DNA: TGTGCCAGCAGCCCGGGACAGGGTCATGAAAAACTGTTTTTT.

This clone appeared once. The chain uses TRBV7-6 and TRBJ2-7; 11 bases match TRBD2. J was trimmed by 2 bases and V by 0 bases; bases with no gene match: 12. This CDR3 has 19 amino acids. The V gene's germline CDR1 is SGHVS and CDR2 FNYEAQ. CDR3 amino acids: CASSLAIGRGLAAPYEQYF. The CDR3, as DNA: TGTGCCAGCAGCTTAGCGATCGGTAGGGGACTAGCGGCTCCCTACGAGCAGTACTTC.

This sequence joins TRBV7-8 and TRBJ2-3, with 8 bases matching TRBD2. Losses at the gene ends were 3 bases for V and 1 base for J; bases not matched to a gene: 3. Germline-derived CDR1 and CDR2 are SGHVS and FQNEAQ. The CDR3 extends over 15 amino acids. This chain's CDR3 is CASSFGAGGTDTQYF. For the CDR3, the DNA is TGTGCCAGCAGCTTTGGAGCGGGAGGCACAGATACGCAGTATTTT. Complete variable domain (other parts from reference TRBV7-8 and TRBJ2-3): GAGVSQSPRYKVAKRGQDVALRCDPISGHVSLFWYQQALGQGPEFLTYFQNEAQLDKSGLPSDRFFAERPEGSVSTLKIQRTQQEDSAVYLCASSFGAGGTDTQYFGPGTRLTVL.

This clone appeared a single time. V and J are TRBV6-5 and TRBJ2-7; unclear D gene. CDR1 is MNHEY and CDR2 is SVGAGI in the germline V gene. The CDR3 covers 12 residues. V was cut by 7 bases and J by 3 bases, with 10 bases left in between. CDR3 residues: CASNSGLYEQYF. The CDR3, as DNA: TGTGCCAGCAACTCAGGCCTCTACGAGCAGTACTTC.

This sequence joins TRBV7-8 and TRBJ2-1; weak D call: TRBD2 (6 bases). Trimming took off 7 bases at V and 0 bases at J, with 10 bases between the two ends. Germline CDR1 SGHVS, CDR2 FQNEAQ. This CDR3 is built from 14 residues. The CDR3 sequence is CASKDGSSYNEQFF. The CDR3, as DNA: TGTGCCAGCAAGGACGGGAGCTCCTACAATGAGCAGTTCTTC.

The J gene is TRBJ2-1, the V gene TRBV6-5; D possibly corresponds to TRBD2 (6 bases). Trimming stripped 2 bases from V and 4 bases from J, with 12 bases between. The CDR3 spans 15 residues. CDR1 MNHEY and CDR2 SVGAGI come from the germline V gene. The chain's CDR3 is CASSYVNSGYNEQFF. The CDR3 region has the DNA TGTGCCAGCAGTTACGTGAATAGCGGATACAATGAGCAGTTCTTC.

This clone was counted a few times. V gene TRBV18 combines with J gene TRBJ1-5, with 7 bases lining up with TRBD1. V lost 6 bases to trimming and J lost 3 bases; unmatched junction nucleotides: 5. The CDR3 is made up of 14 amino acids. Germline lookup yields CDR1 KGHSH and CDR2 LQKENI. The CDR3 region has the DNA TGTGCCAGCTCCCTCGGGACAGACAATCAGCCCCAGCATTTT. It is translated as CASSLGTDNQPQHF.

The V and J genes are TRBV6-1 and TRBJ2-1; TRBD2 matches at 10 bases. Per the germline V gene, CDR1 is MNHNS and CDR2 is SASEGT. J gave up 12 bases and V 8 bases, and 10 bases lay outside the gene matches. The length of the CDR3 is 13 residues. The CDR3 region is CASGTSGNARQFF. CDR3 nucleotide sequence: TGTGCCAGCGGAACTAGCGGGAATGCGCGGCAGTTCTTC.

This chain links TRBV6-1 with TRBJ1-2; a possible D gene is TRBD1 (6 bases). CDR1 and CDR2 from the germline V gene are MNHNS and SASEGT. V was clipped by 4 bases and J by 3 bases, with 15 bases between them. The length of the CDR3 is 15 residues. The CDR3, as DNA: TGTGCCAGCAGTGCCACAGGGTTCCCTGACTATGGCTACACCTTC. Amino acids: CASSATGFPDYGYTF.